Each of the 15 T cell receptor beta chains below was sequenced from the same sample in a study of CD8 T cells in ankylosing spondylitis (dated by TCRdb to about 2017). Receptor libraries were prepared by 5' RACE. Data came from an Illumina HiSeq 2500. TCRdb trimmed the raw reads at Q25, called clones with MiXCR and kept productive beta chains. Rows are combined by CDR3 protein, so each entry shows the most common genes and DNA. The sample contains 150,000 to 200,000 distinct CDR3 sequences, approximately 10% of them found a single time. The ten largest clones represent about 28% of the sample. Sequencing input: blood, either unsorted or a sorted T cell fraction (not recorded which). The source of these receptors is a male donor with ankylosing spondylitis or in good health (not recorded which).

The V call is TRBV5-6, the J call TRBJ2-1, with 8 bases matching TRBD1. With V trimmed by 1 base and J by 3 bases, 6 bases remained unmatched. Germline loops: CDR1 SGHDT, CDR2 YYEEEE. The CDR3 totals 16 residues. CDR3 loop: CASSLYIGQGYNEQFF. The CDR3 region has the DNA TGTGCCAGCAGCTTGTATATCGGACAGGGCTACAATGAGCAGTTCTTC.

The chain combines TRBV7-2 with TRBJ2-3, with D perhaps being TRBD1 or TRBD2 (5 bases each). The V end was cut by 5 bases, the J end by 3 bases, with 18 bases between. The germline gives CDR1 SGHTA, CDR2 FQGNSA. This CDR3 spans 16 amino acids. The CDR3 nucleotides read TGTGCCAGCAGCACCCTTTGGGGGAGCGAGACAGATACGCAGTATTTT. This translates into CASSTLWGSETDTQYF.

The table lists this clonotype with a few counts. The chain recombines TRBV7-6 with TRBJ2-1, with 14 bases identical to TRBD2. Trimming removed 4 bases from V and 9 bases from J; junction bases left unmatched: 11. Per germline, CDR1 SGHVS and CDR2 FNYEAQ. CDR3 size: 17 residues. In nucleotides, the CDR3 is TGTGCCAGCAGCTCCCCCACCGGGACTAGCGGGGGAATTGAGCAGTTCTTC. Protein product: CASSSPTGTSGGIEQFF.

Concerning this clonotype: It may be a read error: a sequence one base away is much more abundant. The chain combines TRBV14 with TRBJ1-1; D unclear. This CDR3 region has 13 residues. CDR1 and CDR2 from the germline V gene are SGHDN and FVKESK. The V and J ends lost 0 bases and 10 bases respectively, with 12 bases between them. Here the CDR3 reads CASSQDYDSAAFF. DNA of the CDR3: TGTGCCAGCAGCCAAGATTATGACTCTGCAGCTTTCTTT.

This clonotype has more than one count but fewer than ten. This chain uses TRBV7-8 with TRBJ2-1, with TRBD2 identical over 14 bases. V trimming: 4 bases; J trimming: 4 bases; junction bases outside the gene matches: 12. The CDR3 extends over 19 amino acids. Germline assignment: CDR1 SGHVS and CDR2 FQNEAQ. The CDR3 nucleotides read TGTGCCAGCAGCTATGGACTAGCGGGGGGCTCACCTAGATACAATGAGCAGTTCTTC. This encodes CASSYGLAGGSPRYNEQFF.

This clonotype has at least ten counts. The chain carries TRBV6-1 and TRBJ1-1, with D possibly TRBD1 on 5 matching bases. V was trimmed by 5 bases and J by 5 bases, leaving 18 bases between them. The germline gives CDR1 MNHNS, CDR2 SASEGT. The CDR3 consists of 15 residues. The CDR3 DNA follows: TGTGCCAGCAGTCCACGGAGGGGCTGGGTAACTGAAGCTTTCTTT. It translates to CASSPRRGWVTEAFF.

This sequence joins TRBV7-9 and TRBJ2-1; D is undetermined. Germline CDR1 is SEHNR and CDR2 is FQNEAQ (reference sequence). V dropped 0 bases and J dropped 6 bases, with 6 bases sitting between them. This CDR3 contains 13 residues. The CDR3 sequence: CASSLAGFNEQFF. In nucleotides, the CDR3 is TGTGCCAGCAGCTTAGCCGGGTTCAATGAGCAGTTCTTC. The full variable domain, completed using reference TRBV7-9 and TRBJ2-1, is DTGVSQNPRHKITKRGQNVTFRCDPISEHNRLYWYRQTLGQGPEFLTYFQNEAQLEKSRLLSDRFSAERPKGSFSTLEIQRTEQGDSAMYLCASSLAGFNEQFFGPGTRLTVL.

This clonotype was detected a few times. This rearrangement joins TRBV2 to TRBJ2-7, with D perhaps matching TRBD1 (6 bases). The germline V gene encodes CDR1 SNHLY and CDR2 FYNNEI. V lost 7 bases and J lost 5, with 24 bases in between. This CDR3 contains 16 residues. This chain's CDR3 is CASTERGSLRVHEQYF. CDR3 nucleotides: TGTGCCAGCACCGAAAGGGGGTCCCTTAGGGTACACGAGCAGTACTTC.

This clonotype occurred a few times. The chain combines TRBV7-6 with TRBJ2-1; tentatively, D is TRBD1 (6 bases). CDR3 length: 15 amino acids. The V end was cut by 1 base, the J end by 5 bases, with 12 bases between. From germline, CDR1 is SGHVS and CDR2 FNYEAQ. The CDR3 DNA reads TGTGCCAGCAGCTTAGAGCAGGGGCCACACAATGAGCAGTTCTTC. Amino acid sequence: CASSLEQGPHNEQFF.

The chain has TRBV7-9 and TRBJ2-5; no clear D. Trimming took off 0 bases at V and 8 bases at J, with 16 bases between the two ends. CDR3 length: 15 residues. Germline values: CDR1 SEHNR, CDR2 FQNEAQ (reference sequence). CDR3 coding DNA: TGTGCCAGCAGCTTAGCTCGGGCAGGTCCTCTAACCCAGTACTTC. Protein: CASSLARAGPLTQYF.

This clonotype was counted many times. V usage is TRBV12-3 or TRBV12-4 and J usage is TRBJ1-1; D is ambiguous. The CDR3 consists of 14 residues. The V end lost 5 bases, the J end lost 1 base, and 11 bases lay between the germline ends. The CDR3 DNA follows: TGTGCCAGCAGTCACGGACGGACGAACACTGAAGCTTTCTTT. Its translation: CASSHGRTNTEAFF.

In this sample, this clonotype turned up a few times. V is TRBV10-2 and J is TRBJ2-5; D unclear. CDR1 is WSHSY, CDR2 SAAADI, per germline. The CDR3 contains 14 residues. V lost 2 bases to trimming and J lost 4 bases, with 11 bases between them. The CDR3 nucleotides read TGCGCCAGCAGTGAGATCAGGATGAGAGAGACCCAGTACTTC. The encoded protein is CASSEIRMRETQYF.

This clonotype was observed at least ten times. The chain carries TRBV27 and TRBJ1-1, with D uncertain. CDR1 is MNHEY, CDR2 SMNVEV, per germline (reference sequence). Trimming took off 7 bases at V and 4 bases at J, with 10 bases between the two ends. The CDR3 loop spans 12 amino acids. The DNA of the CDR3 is TGTGCCAGCATTCCCTGGGGCACTGAAGCTTTCTTT. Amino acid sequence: CASIPWGTEAFF.

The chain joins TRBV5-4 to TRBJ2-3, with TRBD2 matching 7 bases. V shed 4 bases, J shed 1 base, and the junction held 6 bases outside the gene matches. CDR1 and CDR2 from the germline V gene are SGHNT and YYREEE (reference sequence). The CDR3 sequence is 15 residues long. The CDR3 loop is CASSPRESRTDTQYF. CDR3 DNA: TGTGCCAGCAGCCCGCGGGAGTCCCGCACAGATACGCAGTATTTT.

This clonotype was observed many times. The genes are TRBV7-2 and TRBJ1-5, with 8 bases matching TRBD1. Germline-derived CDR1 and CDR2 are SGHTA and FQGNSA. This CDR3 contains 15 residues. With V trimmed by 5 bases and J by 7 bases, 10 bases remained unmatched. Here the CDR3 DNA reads TGTGCCAGCAGCCGAGAAGGACAGGGAGGGCAGCCCCAGCATTTT. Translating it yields CASSREGQGGQPQHF.